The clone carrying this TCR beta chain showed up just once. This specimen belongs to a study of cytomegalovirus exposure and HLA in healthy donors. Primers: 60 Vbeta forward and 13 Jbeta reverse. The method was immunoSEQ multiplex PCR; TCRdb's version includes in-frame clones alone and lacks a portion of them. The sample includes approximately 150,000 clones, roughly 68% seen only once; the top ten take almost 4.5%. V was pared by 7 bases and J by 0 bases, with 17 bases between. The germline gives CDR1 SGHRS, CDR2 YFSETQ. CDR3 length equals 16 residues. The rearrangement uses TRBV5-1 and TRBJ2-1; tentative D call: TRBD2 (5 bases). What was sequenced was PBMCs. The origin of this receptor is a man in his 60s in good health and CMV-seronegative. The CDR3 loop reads CASGGGSGSSYNEQFF. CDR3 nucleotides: TGCGCCAGCGGCGGAGGCAGCGGAAGCTCCTACAATGAGCAGTTCTTC.